The rows below give T cell receptor beta chains drawn from one sample of a study of blood T cell repertoires in COVID-19. The protocol was immunoSEQ multiplex PCR, while the TCRdb copy is restricted to in-frame clones and leaves out a portion. The data contain tens of thousands of clones, 65% to 85% of them singletons. Specimen: peripheral blood. The receptors stem from an elderly man with active or convalescent COVID-19. Each CDR3 is given with its conserved first and last residue. Fields, in order: J gene, V gene, D gene, clone size, CDR3 DNA, CDR3 protein. The D gene is left open where the match is weak. Not every row has a clone size; where given, it reads once, few, many or a size class.

j_call: TRBJ1-1; v_call: TRBV12-3/TRBV12-4; d_call: TRBD1; clone_size: NA; cdr3_nt: TGTGCCAGCAGCTCAACAGGGGGCAATGAAGCTTTCTTT; cdr3_aa: CASSSTGGNEAFF
j_call: TRBJ2-1; v_call: TRBV9; d_call: NA; clone_size: NA; cdr3_nt: TGTGCCAGCAGCGTAGAGGGCCAGGGTATCTACAATGAGCAGTTCTTC; cdr3_aa: CASSVEGQGIYNEQFF
j_call: TRBJ1-3; v_call: TRBV27; d_call: TRBD1; clone_size: NA; cdr3_nt: TGTGCCAGCAGCACAGGGGGGCTTTCTGGAAACACCATATATTTT; cdr3_aa: CASSTGGLSGNTIYF
j_call: TRBJ1-1; v_call: TRBV7-9; d_call: NA; clone_size: NA; cdr3_nt: TGTGCCAGCATTCTAGGAGATGCTGAAGCTTTCTTT; cdr3_aa: CASILGDAEAFF
j_call: TRBJ2-1; v_call: TRBV15; d_call: TRBD1; clone_size: NA; cdr3_nt: TGTGCCACCAGGGAAAAAGGGGGCGCAGGACAATACAATGAGCAGTTCTTC; cdr3_aa: CATREKGGAGQYNEQFF
j_call: TRBJ1-6; v_call: TRBV18; d_call: NA; clone_size: NA; cdr3_nt: TGTGCCAGCTCACCAAGGGACGGGGGGAATTCACCCCTCCACTTT; cdr3_aa: CASSPRDGGNSPLHF
j_call: TRBJ2-2; v_call: TRBV19; d_call: TRBD1; clone_size: NA; cdr3_nt: TGTGCCAGTAGAGTACAGGGGGCGTCCGGGGAGCTGTTTTTT; cdr3_aa: CASRVQGASGELFF
j_call: TRBJ2-7; v_call: TRBV9; d_call: TRBD2; clone_size: NA; cdr3_nt: TGTGCCAGCAGCGTAGCTTCCGGGACTAAGGCCTACGAGCAGTACTTC; cdr3_aa: CASSVASGTKAYEQYF
j_call: TRBJ2-7; v_call: TRBV11-2; d_call: NA; clone_size: NA; cdr3_nt: TGTGCCAGCAGCTTACAATCAGGCTTCCACGAGCAGTACTTC; cdr3_aa: CASSLQSGFHEQYF
j_call: TRBJ2-5; v_call: TRBV5-4; d_call: NA; clone_size: NA; cdr3_nt: TGTGCCAGCAGCCCGGACTGGCAAGAGACCCAGTACTTC; cdr3_aa: CASSPDWQETQYF
j_call: TRBJ1-6; v_call: TRBV27; d_call: NA; clone_size: NA; cdr3_nt: TGTGCCAGTAGTGTCCGGGAGGTCCCCTATAATTCACCCCTCCACTTT; cdr3_aa: CASSVREVPYNSPLHF
j_call: TRBJ2-2; v_call: TRBV3-1/TRBV3-2; d_call: NA; clone_size: NA; cdr3_nt: TGTGCCAGCAGCCTCCTTGCCGGGGAGCTGTTTTTT; cdr3_aa: CASSLLAGELFF
j_call: TRBJ2-5; v_call: TRBV25-1; d_call: TRBD1; clone_size: NA; cdr3_nt: TGTGCCAGCAGTTTGACAGGGCGAGGCGAGACCCAGTACTTC; cdr3_aa: CASSLTGRGETQYF
j_call: TRBJ1-4; v_call: TRBV4-1; d_call: NA; clone_size: once; cdr3_nt: TGCGCCAGCAGCCAAGATAAGCCAACTAATGAAAAACTGTTTTTT; cdr3_aa: CASSQDKPTNEKLFF
j_call: TRBJ2-3; v_call: TRBV5-1; d_call: TRBD2; clone_size: NA; cdr3_nt: TGCGCCAGCAGCTCGACTAGCGGGGGGCCGAGCACAGATACGCAGTATTTT; cdr3_aa: CASSSTSGGPSTDTQYF
j_call: TRBJ2-5; v_call: TRBV5-5; d_call: TRBD1; clone_size: NA; cdr3_nt: TGTGCCAGCAGCAACCCGGGACAGGGGGCATGGGAGACCCAGTACTTC; cdr3_aa: CASSNPGQGAWETQYF
j_call: TRBJ2-1; v_call: TRBV7-8; d_call: TRBD2; clone_size: NA; cdr3_nt: TGTGCCAGCAGCCTCCGACTAGCGGGAGTACACAATGAGCAGTTCTTC; cdr3_aa: CASSLRLAGVHNEQFF
j_call: TRBJ2-7; v_call: TRBV30; d_call: TRBD1; clone_size: NA; cdr3_nt: TGTGCCTGTATTGGACAGGGGGCCTACGAGCAGTACTTC; cdr3_aa: CACIGQGAYEQYF
j_call: TRBJ2-2; v_call: TRBV9; d_call: TRBD1; clone_size: NA; cdr3_nt: TGTGCCAGCAGCGGAGGGGGGACAGGGGTCAGCGGGGAGCTGTTTTTT; cdr3_aa: CASSGGGTGVSGELFF
j_call: TRBJ2-7; v_call: TRBV5-1; d_call: NA; clone_size: NA; cdr3_nt: TGCGCCAGCAGCACCCGTCGGGGGACGGGGAACGAGCAGTACTTC; cdr3_aa: CASSTRRGTGNEQYF
j_call: TRBJ2-5; v_call: TRBV6-6; d_call: TRBD2; clone_size: NA; cdr3_nt: TGTGCCAGCAGCCCGGGACTAGCGGGTGTGGAGACCCAGTACTTC; cdr3_aa: CASSPGLAGVETQYF
j_call: TRBJ2-1; v_call: TRBV2; d_call: TRBD1; clone_size: few; cdr3_nt: TGTGCCAGCAGTGAAGCGCTTAAGGGACAGGGAAACAATGAGCAGTTCTTC; cdr3_aa: CASSEALKGQGNNEQFF
j_call: TRBJ2-5; v_call: TRBV18; d_call: NA; clone_size: once; cdr3_nt: TGTGCCAGCTCACCACCGCACAGCAACCAAGAGACCCAGTACTTC; cdr3_aa: CASSPPHSNQETQYF
j_call: TRBJ1-5; v_call: TRBV24-1; d_call: TRBD1; clone_size: NA; cdr3_nt: TGTGCCACCAGGGACTCAAGAGGGGGCTCCGGTCAGCCCCAGCATTTT; cdr3_aa: CATRDSRGGSGQPQHF
j_call: TRBJ2-3; v_call: TRBV9; d_call: TRBD2; clone_size: NA; cdr3_nt: TGTGCCAGCAGCGTCGTAGCGGGTGCCACAGATACGCAGTATTTT; cdr3_aa: CASSVVAGATDTQYF
j_call: TRBJ1-4; v_call: TRBV4-1; d_call: TRBD1; clone_size: NA; cdr3_nt: TGCGCCAGCAGCCAAGATGGGTGGGACAGGGGGCCTATCGGAACTAATGAAAAACTGTTTTTT; cdr3_aa: CASSQDGWDRGPIGTNEKLFF
j_call: TRBJ2-3; v_call: TRBV12-3/TRBV12-4; d_call: NA; clone_size: NA; cdr3_nt: TGTGCCAGCAGAGGGGCCGGAGATACGCAGTATTTT; cdr3_aa: CASRGAGDTQYF
j_call: TRBJ1-1; v_call: TRBV5-5; d_call: NA; clone_size: NA; cdr3_nt: TGTGCCAGCAGCTTGGACACCCGGAGGGCTTTCTTT; cdr3_aa: CASSLDTRRAFF
j_call: TRBJ2-7; v_call: TRBV6-1; d_call: TRBD1; clone_size: NA; cdr3_nt: TGTGCCAGCAGTGTGGGCCTGACAGGGGGGCGCTACGAGCAGTACTTC; cdr3_aa: CASSVGLTGGRYEQYF
j_call: TRBJ2-1; v_call: TRBV3-1/TRBV3-2; d_call: TRBD2; clone_size: NA; cdr3_nt: TGTGCCAGCAGCCACCTGGGGGGGAGATCCGGGGATGAGCAGTTCTTC; cdr3_aa: CASSHLGGRSGDEQFF
j_call: TRBJ1-5; v_call: TRBV28; d_call: NA; clone_size: NA; cdr3_nt: TGTGCCAGCAGTTTGGGTGGACAGCACTATCAGCCCCAGCATTTT; cdr3_aa: CASSLGGQHYQPQHF
j_call: TRBJ1-1; v_call: TRBV6-5; d_call: NA; clone_size: NA; cdr3_nt: TGTGCCAGCAAGCACAGGGAATCCACTGAAGCTTTCTTT; cdr3_aa: CASKHRESTEAFF
j_call: TRBJ1-2; v_call: TRBV19; d_call: NA; clone_size: once; cdr3_nt: TGTGCCAGTAGTACCCCGCCGGGTGGCTACACCTTC; cdr3_aa: CASSTPPGGYTF
j_call: TRBJ2-5; v_call: TRBV7-8; d_call: NA; clone_size: NA; cdr3_nt: TGTGCCAGCAGCCAAAACGGGATCCTGGAGCAAGAGACCCAGTACTTC; cdr3_aa: CASSQNGILEQETQYF
j_call: TRBJ2-1; v_call: TRBV9; d_call: TRBD1; clone_size: NA; cdr3_nt: TGTGCCAGGAGGGGGCGGAGTGGTAATGAGCAGTTCTTC; cdr3_aa: CARRGRSGNEQFF
j_call: TRBJ1-5; v_call: TRBV6-5; d_call: NA; clone_size: NA; cdr3_nt: TGTGCCAGCACAGGGGTTGGAGGCAATCAGCCCCAGCATTTT; cdr3_aa: CASTGVGGNQPQHF
j_call: TRBJ2-6; v_call: TRBV2; d_call: TRBD1; clone_size: NA; cdr3_nt: TGTGCCAGCAGCGAGACAGGGGCTGGGGCCAACGTCCTGACTTTC; cdr3_aa: CASSETGAGANVLTF
j_call: TRBJ2-7; v_call: TRBV18; d_call: TRBD2; clone_size: NA; cdr3_nt: TGTGCCAGCTCACAGGCGGGAGGGAGCTCCTACGAGCAGTACTTC; cdr3_aa: CASSQAGGSSYEQYF
j_call: TRBJ2-5; v_call: TRBV20-1; d_call: TRBD2; clone_size: NA; cdr3_nt: TGCAGTGCTAGTTCTGGGCGGGGGGCCTCCCAAGAGACCCAGTACTTC; cdr3_aa: CSASSGRGASQETQYF
j_call: TRBJ2-7; v_call: TRBV4-1; d_call: NA; clone_size: NA; cdr3_nt: TGCGCCAGCAGCCAGGATAGGACAGCACACTCCTACGAGCAGTACTTC; cdr3_aa: CASSQDRTAHSYEQYF
j_call: TRBJ2-2; v_call: TRBV12-5; d_call: TRBD1; clone_size: NA; cdr3_nt: TGTGCTAGTGGTATCACAGGGGTATCCGGGGAGCTGTTTTTT; cdr3_aa: CASGITGVSGELFF
j_call: TRBJ2-5; v_call: TRBV12-3/TRBV12-4; d_call: NA; clone_size: NA; cdr3_nt: TGTGCCAGCACCAACGGGGGCCAAGAGACCCAGTACTTC; cdr3_aa: CASTNGGQETQYF